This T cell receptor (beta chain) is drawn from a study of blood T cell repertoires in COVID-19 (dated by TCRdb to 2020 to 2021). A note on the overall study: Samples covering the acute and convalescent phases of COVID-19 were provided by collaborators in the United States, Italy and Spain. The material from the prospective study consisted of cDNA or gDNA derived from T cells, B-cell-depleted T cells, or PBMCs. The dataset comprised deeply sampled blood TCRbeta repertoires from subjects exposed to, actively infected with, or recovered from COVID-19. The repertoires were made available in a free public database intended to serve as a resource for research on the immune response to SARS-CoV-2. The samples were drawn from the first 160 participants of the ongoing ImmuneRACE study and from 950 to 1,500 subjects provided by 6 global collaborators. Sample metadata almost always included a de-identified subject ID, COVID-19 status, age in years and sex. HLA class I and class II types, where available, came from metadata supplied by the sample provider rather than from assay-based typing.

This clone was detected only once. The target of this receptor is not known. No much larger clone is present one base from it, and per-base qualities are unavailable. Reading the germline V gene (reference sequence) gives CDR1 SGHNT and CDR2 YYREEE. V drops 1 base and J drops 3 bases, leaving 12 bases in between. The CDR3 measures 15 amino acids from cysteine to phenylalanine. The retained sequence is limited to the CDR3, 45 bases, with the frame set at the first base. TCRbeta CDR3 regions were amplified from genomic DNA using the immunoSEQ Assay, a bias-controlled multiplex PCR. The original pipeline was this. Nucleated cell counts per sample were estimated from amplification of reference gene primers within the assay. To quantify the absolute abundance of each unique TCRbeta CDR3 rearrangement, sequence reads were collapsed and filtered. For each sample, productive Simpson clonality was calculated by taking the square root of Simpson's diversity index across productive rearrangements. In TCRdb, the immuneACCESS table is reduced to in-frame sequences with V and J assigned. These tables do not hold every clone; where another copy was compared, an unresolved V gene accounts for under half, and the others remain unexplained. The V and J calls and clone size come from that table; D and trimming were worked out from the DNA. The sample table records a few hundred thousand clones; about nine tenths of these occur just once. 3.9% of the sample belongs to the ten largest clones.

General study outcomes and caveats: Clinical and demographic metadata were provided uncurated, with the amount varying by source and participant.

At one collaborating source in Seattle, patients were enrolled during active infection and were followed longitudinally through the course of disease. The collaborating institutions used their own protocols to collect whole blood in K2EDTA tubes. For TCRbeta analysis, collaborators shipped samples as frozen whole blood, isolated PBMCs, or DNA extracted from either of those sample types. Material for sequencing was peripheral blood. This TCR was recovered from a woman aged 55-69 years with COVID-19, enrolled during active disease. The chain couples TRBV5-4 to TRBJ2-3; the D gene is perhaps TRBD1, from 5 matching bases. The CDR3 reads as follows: CASSLYRRGTDTQYF. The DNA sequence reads TGTGCCAGCAGCTTGTACAGGCGTGGTACAGATACGCAGTATTTT.